This entry concerns a single T cell receptor (beta chain). Its target is not known. The V gene end was trimmed by 1 base and the J gene end by 4 bases; junction bases not matched to a gene: 7. Germline values: CDR1 GTSNPN, CDR2 SVGIG (reference sequence). The CDR3 spans 16 residues. These data belong to a study of beta chain features in type 1 diabetes. As every portion of the isolated RNA was reverse transcribed, the sequencing read expressed TCRB transcripts. Some clones are missing from TCRdb's copy, which holds only in-frame ones; the method was immunoSEQ multiplex PCR. The sample lists more than 300,000 clones; about 16% were seen once. Whole-study findings and limits: Sampled from patients, naive, central memory and Treg TCRB repertoires appeared more similar than those sampled from healthy donors. The analysis here could not establish whether HLA type shapes TCRB rearrangement.

V is TRBV30 and J is TRBJ1-5; 10 bases agree with TRBD1. This clonotype originated in a woman aged 18-29 years in good health. Material: naive CD4+ T cells from blood. CDR3 nucleotides: TGTGCCTGGAGTGGCCCCGGGACAGGGGCTAATCAGCCCCAGCATTTT. This gives the protein CAWSGPGTGANQPQHF.